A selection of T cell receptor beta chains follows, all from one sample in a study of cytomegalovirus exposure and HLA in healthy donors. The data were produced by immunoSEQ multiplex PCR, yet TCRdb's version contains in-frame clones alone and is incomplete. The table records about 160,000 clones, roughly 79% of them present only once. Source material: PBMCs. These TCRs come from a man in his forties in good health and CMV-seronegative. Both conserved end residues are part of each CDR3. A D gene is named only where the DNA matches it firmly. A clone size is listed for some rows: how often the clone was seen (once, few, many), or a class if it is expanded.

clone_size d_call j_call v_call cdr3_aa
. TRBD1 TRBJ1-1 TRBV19 CASSKATGGNTEAFF
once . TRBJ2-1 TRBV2 CASSVDYSSYNEQFF
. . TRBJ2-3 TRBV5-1 CASSVGGTDTQYF
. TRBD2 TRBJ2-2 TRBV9 CASSVAAGGTGELFF
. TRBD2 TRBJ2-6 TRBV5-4 CASSSDGLAGLTGANVLTF
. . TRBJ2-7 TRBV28 CASSLAPDYGQYF
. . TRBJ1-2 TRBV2 CLQSIYTF
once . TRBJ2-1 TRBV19 CASSIGLQNEQFF
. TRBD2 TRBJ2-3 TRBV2 CASSEVGSGAGVWTDTQYF
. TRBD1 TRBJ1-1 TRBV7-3 CASSFQTGDTEAFF
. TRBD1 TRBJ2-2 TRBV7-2 CASSLTQGAHKTGELFF
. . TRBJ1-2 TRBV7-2 CASSLGRQAEVYGYTF
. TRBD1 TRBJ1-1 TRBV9 CASSFGQGPTEAFF
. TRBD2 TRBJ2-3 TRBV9 CASSVLGLAGGPREDTQYF
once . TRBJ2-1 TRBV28 CASSGFSSYNEQFF
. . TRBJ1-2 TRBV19 CASTKGGTLRGYTF
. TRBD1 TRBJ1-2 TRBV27 CASSPTGQGLYNYGYTF
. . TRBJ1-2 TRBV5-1 CASSLPDSYGYTF
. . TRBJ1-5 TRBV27 CASTTQGRQPQHF
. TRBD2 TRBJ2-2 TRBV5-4 CASSSGLAGVGELFF
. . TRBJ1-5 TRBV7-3 CASSLSANQPQHF
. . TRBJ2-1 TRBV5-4 CASSLTSTNEQFF
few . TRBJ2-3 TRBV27 CASRLLGFGGFSTDTQYF
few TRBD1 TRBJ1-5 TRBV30 CAWSVGTGTRPQHF
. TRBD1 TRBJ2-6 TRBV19 CASSDRGTSGANGLTF
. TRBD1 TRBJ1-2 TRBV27 CASRRTGGVYGYTF
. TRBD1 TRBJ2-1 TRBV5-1 CASSLRTGAINEQFF
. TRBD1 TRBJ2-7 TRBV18 CASSTPGQGRYEQYF
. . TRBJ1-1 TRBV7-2 CASSLVAGRGNTEAFF
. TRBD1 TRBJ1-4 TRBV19 CASSTLGDRDEKLFF
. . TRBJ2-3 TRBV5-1 CASSLGVILSTDTQYF
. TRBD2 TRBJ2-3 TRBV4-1 CASNELAGVPTDTQYF
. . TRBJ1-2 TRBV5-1 CASSLGDQGPGTF